These T cell receptor beta chains were read from a single sample in a study of cytomegalovirus exposure and HLA in healthy donors. The data were produced by immunoSEQ multiplex PCR, yet TCRdb's version contains in-frame clones alone and is incomplete. The table records about 210,000 clones, nearly 80% of them present only once. Material for sequencing was PBMCs. These receptors were collected from a male donor in good health and CMV-seronegative. CDR3s include the opening cysteine and the closing phenylalanine or tryptophan. Each record gives: clone size, D gene, CDR3 length, V gene, J gene, CDR3 protein, CDR3 DNA. D genes are given only for firm matches. Only part of the rows carry a size: once, few, many, or a class if the clone is expanded.

once	-	12	TRBV29-1	TRBJ2-1	CSVDRGRDEQFF	TGCAGCGTTGATCGGGGGAGAGATGAGCAGTTCTTC
-	TRBD2	16	TRBV10-3	TRBJ2-7	CAISESASGGGYEQYF	TGTGCCATCAGTGAGTCGGCTAGCGGGGGGGGGTACGAGCAGTACTTC
-	-	16	TRBV7-8	TRBJ1-5	CASSLALGDSNQPQHF	TGTGCCAGCAGCTTAGCCCTAGGTGATTCCAATCAGCCCCAGCATTTT
-	-	14	TRBV5-1	TRBJ1-1	CASSPGRPNTEAFF	TGCGCCAGCAGCCCCGGGAGGCCGAACACTGAAGCTTTCTTT
-	-	14	TRBV11-2	TRBJ2-7	CASSSDSGGYEQYF	TGTGCCAGCAGCTCGGACTCCGGGGGCTACGAGCAGTACTTC
-	-	17	TRBV7-9	TRBJ2-7	CASSLGHTTVSSYEQYF	TGTGCCAGCAGCTTGGGGCACACGACCGTGAGCTCCTACGAGCAGTACTTC
few	-	13	TRBV30	TRBJ1-1	CAWSAGEGFEAFF	TGTGCCTGGAGTGCAGGCGAGGGTTTTGAAGCTTTCTTT
-	-	13	TRBV27	TRBJ1-2	CASSSSVPGGYTF	TGTGCCAGCAGTTCCTCTGTCCCAGGCGGCTACACCTTC
-	-	14	TRBV29-1	TRBJ2-2	CSAQGEVDTGELFF	TGCAGCGCTCAAGGGGAGGTGGACACCGGGGAGCTGTTTTTT
-	-	15	TRBV5-1	TRBJ2-7	CASSRTDQGSYEQYF	TGCGCCAGCAGCAGGACGGATCAGGGATCTTACGAGCAGTACTTC